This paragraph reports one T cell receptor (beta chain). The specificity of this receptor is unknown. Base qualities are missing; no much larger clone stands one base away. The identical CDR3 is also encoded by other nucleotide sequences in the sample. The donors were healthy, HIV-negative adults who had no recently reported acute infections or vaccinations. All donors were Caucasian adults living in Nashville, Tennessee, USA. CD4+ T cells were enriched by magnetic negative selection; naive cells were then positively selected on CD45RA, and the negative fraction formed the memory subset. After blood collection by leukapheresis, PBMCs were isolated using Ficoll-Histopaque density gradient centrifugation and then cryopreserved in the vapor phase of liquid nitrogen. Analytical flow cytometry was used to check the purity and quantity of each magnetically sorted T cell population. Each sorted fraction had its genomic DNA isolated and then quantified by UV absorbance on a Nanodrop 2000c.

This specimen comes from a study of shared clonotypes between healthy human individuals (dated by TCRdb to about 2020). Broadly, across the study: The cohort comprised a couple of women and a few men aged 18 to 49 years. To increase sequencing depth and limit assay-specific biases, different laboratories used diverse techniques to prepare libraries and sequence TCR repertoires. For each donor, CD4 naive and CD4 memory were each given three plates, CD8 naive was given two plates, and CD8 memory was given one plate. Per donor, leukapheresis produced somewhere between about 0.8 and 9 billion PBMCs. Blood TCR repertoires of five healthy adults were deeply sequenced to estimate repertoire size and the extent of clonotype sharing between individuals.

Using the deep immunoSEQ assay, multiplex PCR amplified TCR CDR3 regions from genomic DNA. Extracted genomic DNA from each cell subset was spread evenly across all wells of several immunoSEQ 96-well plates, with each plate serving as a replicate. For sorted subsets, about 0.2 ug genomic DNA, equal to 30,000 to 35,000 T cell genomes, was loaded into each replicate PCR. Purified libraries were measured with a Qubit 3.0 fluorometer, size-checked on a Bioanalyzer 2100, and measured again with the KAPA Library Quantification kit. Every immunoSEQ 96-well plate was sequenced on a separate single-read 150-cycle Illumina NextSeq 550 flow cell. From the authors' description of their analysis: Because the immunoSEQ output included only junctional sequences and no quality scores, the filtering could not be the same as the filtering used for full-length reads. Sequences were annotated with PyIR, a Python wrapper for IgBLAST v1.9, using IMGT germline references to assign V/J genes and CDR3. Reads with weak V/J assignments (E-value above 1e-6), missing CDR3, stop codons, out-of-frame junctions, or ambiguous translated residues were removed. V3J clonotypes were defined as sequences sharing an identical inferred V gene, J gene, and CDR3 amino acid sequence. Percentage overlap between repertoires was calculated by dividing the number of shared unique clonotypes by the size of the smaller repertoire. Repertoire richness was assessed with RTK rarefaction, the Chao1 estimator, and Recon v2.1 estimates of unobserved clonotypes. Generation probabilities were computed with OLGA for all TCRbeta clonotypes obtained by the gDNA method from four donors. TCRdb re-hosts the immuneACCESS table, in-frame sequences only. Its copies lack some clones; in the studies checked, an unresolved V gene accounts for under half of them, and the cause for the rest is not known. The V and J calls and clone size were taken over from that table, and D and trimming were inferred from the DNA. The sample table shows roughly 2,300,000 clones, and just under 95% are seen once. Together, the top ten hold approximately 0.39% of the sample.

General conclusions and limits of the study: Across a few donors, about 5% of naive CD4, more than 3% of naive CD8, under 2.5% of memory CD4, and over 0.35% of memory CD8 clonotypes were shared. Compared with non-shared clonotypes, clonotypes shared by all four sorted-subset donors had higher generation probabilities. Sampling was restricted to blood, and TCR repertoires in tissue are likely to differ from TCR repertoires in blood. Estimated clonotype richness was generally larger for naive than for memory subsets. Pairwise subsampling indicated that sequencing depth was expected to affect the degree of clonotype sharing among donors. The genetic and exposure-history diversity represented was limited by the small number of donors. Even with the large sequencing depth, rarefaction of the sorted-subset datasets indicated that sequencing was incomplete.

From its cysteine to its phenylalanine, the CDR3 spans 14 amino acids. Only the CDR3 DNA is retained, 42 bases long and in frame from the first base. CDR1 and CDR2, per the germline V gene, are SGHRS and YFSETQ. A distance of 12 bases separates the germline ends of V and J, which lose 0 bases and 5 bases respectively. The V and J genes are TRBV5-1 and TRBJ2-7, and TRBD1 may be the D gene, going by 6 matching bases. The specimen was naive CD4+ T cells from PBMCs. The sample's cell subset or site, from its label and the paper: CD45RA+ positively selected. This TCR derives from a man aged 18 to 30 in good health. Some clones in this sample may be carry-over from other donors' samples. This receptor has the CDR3 CASSLVAGVNEQYF. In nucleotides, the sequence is TGCGCCAGCAGCTTGGTTGCAGGGGTTAACGAGCAGTACTTC.